This is a list of T cell receptor beta chains from one sample in a study of T cells in Graves' hyperthyroidism and ophthalmopathy. TCRdb fed the multiplex PCR reads into MiXCR, producing one record per CDR3 protein. The table records 400,000 or so distinct CDR3 sequences, about 14% of them present only once. The sample comprised blood. The receptors here all came from a woman aged 30 to 39 with Graves' ophthalmopathy. CDR3s include the opening cysteine and the closing phenylalanine or tryptophan. D genes are given only for firm matches. Clone size, where shown, is once, few, many, or a class for clones that have expanded.

V	D	J	size	CDR3	DNA
TRBV15	NA	TRBJ1-1	many	CATSRGMNTEAFF	TGTGCCACCAGCAGAGGCATGAACACTGAAGCTTTCTTT
TRBV10-2	TRBD2	TRBJ2-2	many	CASSVGLAGESGELFF	TGCGCCAGCAGTGTTGGACTAGCGGGGGAGTCCGGGGAGCTGTTTTTT
TRBV12-5	NA	TRBJ2-1	many	CASGFPYNEQFF	TGTGCTAGTGGTTTTCCTTACAATGAGCAGTTCTTC
TRBV7-3	NA	TRBJ2-2	many	CASKEQGFAGELFF	TGTGCCAGCAAAGAACAGGGTTTTGCCGGGGAGCTGTTTTTT
TRBV12-3/TRBV12-4	NA	TRBJ1-6	many	CASSFADSSPLHF	TGTGCCAGCAGTTTCGCCGACTCTTCACCCCTCCACTTT
TRBV19	NA	TRBJ1-1	NA	CASSTDGNEAFF	TGTGCCAGTAGTACCGACGGGAATGAAGCTTTCTTT
TRBV9	NA	TRBJ1-2	few	CASSVGTRAYYGYTF	TGTGCCAGCAGCGTAGGAACCAGGGCATACTATGGCTACACCTTC
TRBV5-1	TRBD1	TRBJ1-1	many	CASSGTGGAPEAFF	TGCGCCAGCAGCGGGACAGGGGGGGCGCCTGAAGCTTTCTTT
TRBV5-6	TRBD1	TRBJ1-2	many	CASSPPLGQGHGYTF	TGTGCCAGCAGCCCCCCACTGGGACAGGGGCACGGCTACACCTTC
TRBV20-1	TRBD1	TRBJ2-7	few	CSAHRPYGTGYEQYF	TGCAGTGCTCACCGTCCATACGGGACAGGGTACGAGCAGTACTTC
TRBV20-1	NA	TRBJ2-1	many	CSARPPGNEQFF	TGCAGTGCTAGGCCCCCAGGCAATGAGCAGTTCTTC